Following are 10 T cell receptor beta chains from one sample sequenced in a study of shared clonotypes between healthy human individuals. Using immunoSEQ multiplex PCR, the repertoire was profiled, and TCRdb retains in-frame clones only, with some absent. This sample has 450,000 to 500,000 clones, with around 80% found just once. The sequencing input was PBMCs. All receptors come from a woman in her thirties or forties in good health. Some clones in this sample may be carry-over from other donors' samples.

The chain combines TRBV21-1 with TRBJ2-7; the D call of TRBD1 is as the table states it, not checked on the DNA. TRBV21-1 has pseudogene status. The CDR3 length is 15 residues. CDR3 region: CASSNRQGHSYEQYF. CDR3 bases: TGTGCCAGCAGCAACAGACAGGGGCACTCCTACGAGCAGTACTTC.

The chain carries TRBV19 and TRBJ2-5; TRBD2 matches 8 bases. After removal of 6 bases from V and 3 bases from J, the junction contained 3 bases not matched to a gene. Germline CDR1 reads LNHDA; CDR2 reads SQIVND (reference sequence). This CDR3 has 13 residues. This CDR3 reads CASSSLAEETQYF. Here the CDR3 DNA reads TGTGCCAGTAGCTCACTAGCGGAAGAGACCCAGTACTTC.

The V gene is TRBV5-1, the J gene TRBJ2-1; 9 bases line up with TRBD2. This CDR3 has 19 residues. Germline V gives CDR1 SGHRS, CDR2 YFSETQ. J gave up 0 bases and V 3 bases, and 13 bases lay outside the gene matches. The chain's CDR3 is CASSSLGTSSGSSYNEQFF. Here the CDR3 DNA reads TGCGCCAGCAGCTCCCTGGGGACTAGCAGCGGGAGCTCCTACAATGAGCAGTTCTTC.

The V and J genes are TRBV5-1 and TRBJ2-2; 7 bases line up with TRBD1. The CDR3 is made up of 16 amino acids. The germline gives CDR1 SGHRS, CDR2 YFSETQ. Trimming cost V 1 base and J 1 base; bases outside gene matches: 4. The CDR3: CASSLKGQRNTGELFF. CDR3 DNA sequence: TGCGCCAGCAGCTTGAAGGGACAGCGGAACACCGGGGAGCTGTTTTTT.

This chain joins TRBV7-8 and TRBJ1-2, with D possibly being TRBD1 (6 bases). Trimming removed 5 bases from V and 7 bases from J, with 14 bases in between. The CDR3 runs 13 residues. Looked up from germline, CDR1 is SGHVS and CDR2 is FQNEAQ. The CDR3 nucleotides read TGTGCCAGCAGCATTACAGGGATCGCTGGCTACACCTTC. Residues: CASSITGIAGYTF.

This rearrangement joins TRBV2 to TRBJ2-2; D gene unclear. Germline CDR1 and CDR2: SNHLY and FYNNEI. Trimming pared 2 bases from V and 0 bases from J, leaving 7 bases between. There are 15 residues in the CDR3. CDR3 DNA: TGTGCCAGCAGTGAAAAACATTCGAACACCGGGGAGCTGTTTTTT. Encoded protein: CASSEKHSNTGELFF. Full variable domain (remainder filled in from reference TRBV2 and TRBJ2-2): EPEVTQTPSHQVTQMGQEVILRCVPISNHLYFYWYRQILGQKVEFLVSFYNNEISEKSEIFDDQFSVERPDGSNFTLKIRSTKLEDSAMYFCASSEKHSNTGELFFGEGSRLTVL.

This chain connects TRBV2 to TRBJ1-1, with D perhaps matching TRBD1 (5 bases). Trimming stripped 5 bases from V and 3 bases from J, with 13 bases between. CDR3 length: 14 amino acids. Germline loops: CDR1 SNHLY, CDR2 FYNNEI. CDR3 region: CASSRQLADTEAFF. The CDR3, as DNA: TGTGCCAGCAGTAGACAGCTGGCCGACACTGAAGCTTTCTTT.

Details on this clone: At one of its ends the junction is not consistent with the germline gene, which may arise from a read error. This chain connects TRBV30 to TRBJ1-2; D might be TRBD1 (5 bases). Per germline, CDR1 GTSNPN and CDR2 SVGIG (reference sequence). There are 14 residues in the CDR3. DNA for the CDR3: TGTGCCCGGAGTAGGGGCGAGAGGAACTATGGCTACACCTTC. This encodes CARSRGERNYGYTF.

The J gene is TRBJ2-1, the V gene TRBV15; 9 nucleotides agree with TRBD2. Germline V gene sequence: CDR1 LNHNV, CDR2 YYDKDF (reference sequence). V shed 3 bases and J 9 bases; nucleotides not matched to a gene: 9. The CDR3 extends over 15 amino acids. For the CDR3, the DNA is TGTGCCACCAGCAGTGTAGGGACTAGCTCCGGTGAGCAGTTCTTC. Translation: CATSSVGTSSGEQFF. Filled out from reference TRBV15 and TRBJ2-1, the complete variable domain reads DAMVIQNPRYQVTQFGKPVTLSCSQTLNHNVMYWYQQKSSQAPKLLFHYYDKDFNNEADTPDNFQSRRPNTSFCFLDIRSPGLGDTAMYLCATSSVGTSSGEQFFGPGTRLTVL.

The chain uses TRBV19 and TRBJ2-7, with D perhaps assigned TRBD1 or TRBD2 (5 bases each). Germline V gene data show CDR1 as LNHDA and CDR2 as SQIVND (reference sequence). Trimming stripped 5 bases from V and 3 bases from J, with 14 bases between. The CDR3 is made up of 14 amino acids. CDR3 residues: CASSARDRGYEQYF. As DNA, the CDR3 is TGTGCCAGTAGTGCCCGGGACCGTGGCTACGAGCAGTACTTC.